The clone carrying this TCR beta chain was observed a few times. Its antigen is not identified. 13 Jbeta primers and 60 Vbeta primers were used for the PCR. Method: immunoSEQ multiplex PCR; TCRdb's copy keeps in-frame clones and lacks some. The data show around 100,000 clones, around 70% seen once. This record belongs to a study of cytomegalovirus exposure and HLA in healthy donors. About the research overall: The study placed 70% to 90% of its 350 to 400 genotyped donors in the Caucasian-associated ancestry cluster. Overall study findings and caveats: A later analysis showed that HLA-associated TCR beta chains had undergone more clonal expansion than equally common others. In a later analysis, CMV-associated beta chains were mostly HLA-associated, it appeared. Immune exposure data for these donors was limited to CMV serostatus.

V shed 3 bases and J shed 5 bases, with 16 bases lying between them. The CDR3 is 16 residues long. The germline V gene encodes CDR1 MNHEY and CDR2 SMNVEV (reference sequence). The V and J genes are TRBV27 and TRBJ1-4, with D possibly being TRBD1 (5 bases). Specimen: PBMCs. The receptor comes from a man younger than 40 in good health and CMV-seropositive. CDR3 amino acids: CASSFGVGGFNEKLFF. The DNA for the CDR3 is TGTGCCAGCAGTTTCGGTGTGGGGGGGTTCAATGAAAAACTGTTTTTT.